A single sample is the source of the 15 T cell receptor beta chains below, sequenced in a study of T cell responses to AZD1222 COVID-19 vaccine. TCRdb's copy holds only in-frame clones and misses some; the assay was immunoSEQ multiplex PCR. The table has more than 95,000 clones, roughly 93% seen once; the top ten hold less than 6.5%. Sequencing used peripheral blood, obtained on day 0 of AZD1222 vaccination. The receptors were sampled from an adult in good health.

The chain employs TRBV7-6 and TRBJ2-2; 9 bases line up with TRBD2. J was trimmed by 1 base and V by 3 bases; bases with no gene match: 3. The CDR3 spans 16 residues. Germline-derived CDR1 and CDR2 are SGHVS and FNYEAQ. CDR3 in amino acids: CASSFGLALNTGELFF. CDR3 nucleotides: TGTGCCAGCAGCTTCGGACTAGCGCTGAACACCGGGGAGCTGTTTTTT.

The rearrangement joins TRBV2 to TRBJ2-1, with TRBD2 matching over 13 bases. The CDR3 has 21 amino acids. Germline V lookup: CDR1 SNHLY, CDR2 FYNNEI. With 4 bases clipped from V and 7 bases from J, the junction kept 22 bases outside the gene matches. CDR3 region: CASSGPRGGTGTSGMMNEQFF. The CDR3 nucleotides read TGTGCCAGCAGTGGTCCACGCGGCGGAACTGGGACTAGCGGGATGATGAATGAGCAGTTCTTC.

This clone was seen a single time. J is TRBJ1-4 and V is TRBV5-6; 7 nucleotides align to TRBD1. The CDR3 is 16 residues long. Germline V lookup: CDR1 SGHDT, CDR2 YYEEEE. The junction had 11 bases not matched to a gene; V was cut back by 4 bases and J by 5 bases. The CDR3, as DNA: TGTGCCAGCAGCGCCCGCCACGGGACAGCGAATGAAAAACTGTTTTTT. This codes for CASSARHGTANEKLFF. The whole variable domain, filled in from reference TRBV5-6 and TRBJ1-4, reads DAGVTQSPTHLIKTRGQQVTLRCSPKSGHDTVSWYQQALGQGPQFIFQYYEEEERQRGNFPDRFSGHQFPNYSSELNVNALLLGDSALYLCASSARHGTANEKLFFGSGTQLSVL.

J is TRBJ1-3 and V is TRBV6-4; a weak D match, TRBD1 (6 bases). From germline, CDR1 is MRHNA and CDR2 SNTAGT. V lost 7 bases to trimming and J lost 4 bases, with 23 bases between them. The CDR3 totals 17 residues. The CDR3 DNA follows: TGTGCCAGCACTACAAAAAGGGGACAATCAAGAGGAAACACCATATATTTT. Encoded protein: CASTTKRGQSRGNTIYF.

The chain is built from TRBV6-1 and TRBJ1-5, with no clear D. Trimming removed 3 bases at V and 9 bases at J, with 12 bases between. This CDR3 is built from 13 residues. Germline V lookup: CDR1 MNHNS, CDR2 SASEGT. This chain's CDR3 is CASSDGPSRPQHF. DNA of the CDR3: TGTGCCAGCAGTGACGGACCCTCAAGGCCCCAGCATTTT.

The chain uses TRBV15 and TRBJ2-2; unclear D gene. Germline CDR1 reads LNHNV; CDR2 reads YYDKDF (reference sequence). The CDR3 has 16 amino acids. The V gene lost 3 bases and the J gene lost 3 bases, with 14 bases spanning the gap. This chain's CDR3 is CATSSLFKQDTGELFF. The CDR3 region has the DNA TGTGCCACCAGCAGCCTATTTAAGCAGGACACCGGGGAGCTGTTTTTT.

The chain has TRBV11-2 and TRBJ1-6; D is perhaps TRBD1 (5 bases). The CDR3 is made up of 15 amino acids. The germline V gene encodes CDR1 SGHAT and CDR2 FQNNGV. The V gene lost 2 bases and the J gene lost 7 bases, with 12 bases spanning the gap. The CDR3 sequence is CASSLRGASNSPLHF. DNA for the CDR3: TGTGCCAGCAGCTTAAGAGGGGCCTCCAATTCACCCCTCCACTTT.

This sequence joins TRBV12-1 and TRBJ2-7; TRBD2 reflects the table's D call only, with no check against the DNA. TRBV12-1 is described as a pseudogene. This CDR3 region has 13 residues. CDR3 DNA sequence: TGTGCCAGCGAACGCTCGCGCCTCTACGAGCAGTACTTC. Amino acids: CASERSRLYEQYF.

The sample holds a few counts of this clone. The chain recombines TRBV5-8 with TRBJ1-6; TRBD1 is a possible D gene (5 bases). The germline V gene has CDR1 SGHTS and CDR2 YDEGEE. V shed 2 bases and J shed 6 bases, with 12 bases lying between them. CDR3 length: 15 amino acids. CDR3 in amino acids: CASSFHDSLNSPLHF. The CDR3 DNA reads TGTGCCAGCAGCTTCCACGACAGCCTTAATTCACCCCTCCACTTT.

The V call is TRBV30, the J call TRBJ2-3; D is perhaps TRBD2 (6 bases). The germline CDR1 and CDR2 sequences are GTSNPN and SVGIG (reference sequence). CDR3 length equals 13 residues. The V end lost 1 base, the J end lost 7 bases, and 12 bases lay between the germline ends. The CDR3 bases are TGTGCCTGGAGTGATATTGGGGGGAATACGCAGTATTTT. Translation: CAWSDIGGNTQYF. Full variable domain (remainder filled in from reference TRBV30 and TRBJ2-3): SQTIHQWPATLVQPVGSPLSLECTVEGTSNPNLYWYRQAAGRGLQLLFYSVGIGQISSEVPQNLSASRPQDRQFILSSKKLLLSDSGFYLCAWSDIGGNTQYFGPGTRLTVL.

J is TRBJ1-2 and V is TRBV29-1, with a weak D call TRBD1 (5 bases). The CDR3 is 12 amino acids. V was clipped by 3 bases and J by 6 bases, with 11 bases between them. From germline, CDR1 is SQVTM and CDR2 ANQGSEA. CDR3 sequence reads: CSVETVEDGYTF. In nucleotides, the CDR3 is TGCAGCGTTGAGACAGTCGAGGATGGCTACACCTTC.

This clone was seen a single time. V usage is TRBV11-1 and J usage is TRBJ2-2; D not certain. CDR3 length equals 12 residues. The V and J ends lost 7 bases and 1 base respectively, with 4 bases between them. CDR1 is SGHAT, CDR2 FQDESV, per germline (reference sequence). The CDR3 region is CASTMNTGELFF. CDR3 coding DNA: TGTGCCAGCACTATGAACACCGGGGAGCTGTTTTTT.

About this clone: The junction shows a germline mismatch at one end, possibly a read error. The CDR3 DNA sequence: TGTGCTAGTGGATTGGAGAGTGTACCAGAGACCCAGTACTTC. Encoded protein: CASGLESVPETQYF. The chain couples TRBV12-5 to TRBJ2-5; D is unclear. Germline CDR1 reads LGHNT; CDR2 reads FRNRAP. The CDR3 extends over 14 amino acids.

The V and J genes are TRBV2 and TRBJ1-6, with a weak D call TRBD1 (6 bases). CDR1 is SNHLY and CDR2 is FYNNEI in the germline V gene. The CDR3 extends over 13 amino acids. V shed 7 bases and J shed 5 bases, with 9 bases lying between them. The CDR3 loop is CASKGTNNSPLHF. CDR3 nucleotide sequence: TGTGCCAGCAAGGGGACAAATAATTCACCCCTCCACTTT.

The chain uses TRBV11-1 and TRBJ1-6, with 7 positions matching TRBD1. The V gene's germline CDR1 is SGHAT and CDR2 FQDESV (reference sequence). The CDR3 covers 14 residues. Trimming took 7 bases from V and 5 from J; bases not matched to a gene: 5. The CDR3 coding sequence is TGTGCCAGCACGAGCGACAGGGATAATTCACCCCTCCACTTT. This sequence encodes CASTSDRDNSPLHF.